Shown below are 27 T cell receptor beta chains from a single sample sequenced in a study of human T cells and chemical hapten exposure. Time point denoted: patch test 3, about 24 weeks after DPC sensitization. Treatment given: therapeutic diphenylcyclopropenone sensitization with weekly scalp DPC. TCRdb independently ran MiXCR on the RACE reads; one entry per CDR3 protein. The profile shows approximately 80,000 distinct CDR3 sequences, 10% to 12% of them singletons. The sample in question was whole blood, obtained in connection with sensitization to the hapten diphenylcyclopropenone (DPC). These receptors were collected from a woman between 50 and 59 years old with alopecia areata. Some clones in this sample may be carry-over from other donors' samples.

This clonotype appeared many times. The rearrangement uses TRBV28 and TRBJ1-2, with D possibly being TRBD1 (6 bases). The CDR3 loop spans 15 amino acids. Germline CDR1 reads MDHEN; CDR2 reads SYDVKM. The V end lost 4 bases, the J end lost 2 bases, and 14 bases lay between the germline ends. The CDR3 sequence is CASSSLHTGNYGYTF. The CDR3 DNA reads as TGTGCCAGCAGTTCCCTCCATACAGGGAACTATGGCTACACCTTC.

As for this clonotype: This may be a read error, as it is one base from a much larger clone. The CDR3, as DNA: TGTGCCAGCAGTGACGCCCCGGCGGCCAAAAACATTCGGTACTTC. Translating gives CASSDAPAAKNIRYF. The chain employs TRBV27 and TRBJ2-4, with D unclear. The CDR3 totals 15 residues. In germline, CDR1 is MNHEY, CDR2 SMNVEV (reference sequence).

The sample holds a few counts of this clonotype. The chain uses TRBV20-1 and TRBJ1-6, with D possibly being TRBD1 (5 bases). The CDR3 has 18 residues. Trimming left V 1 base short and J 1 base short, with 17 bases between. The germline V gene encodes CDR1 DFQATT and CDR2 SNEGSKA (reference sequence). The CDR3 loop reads CSARAGRERSSYNSPLHF. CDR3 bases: TGCAGTGCTAGAGCGGGCAGGGAACGAAGTTCCTATAATTCACCCCTCCACTTT.

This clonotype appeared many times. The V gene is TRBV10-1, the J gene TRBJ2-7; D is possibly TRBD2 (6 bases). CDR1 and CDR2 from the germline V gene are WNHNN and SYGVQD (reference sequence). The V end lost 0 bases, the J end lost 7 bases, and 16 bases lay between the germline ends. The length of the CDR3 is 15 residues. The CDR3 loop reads CASSESTAPGGEQYF. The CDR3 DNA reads TGCGCCAGCAGTGAGTCTACAGCCCCCGGGGGAGAGCAGTACTTC.

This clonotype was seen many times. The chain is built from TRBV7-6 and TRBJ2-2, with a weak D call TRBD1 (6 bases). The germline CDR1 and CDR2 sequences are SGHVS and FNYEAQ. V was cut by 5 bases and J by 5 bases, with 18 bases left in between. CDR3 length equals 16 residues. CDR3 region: CASSQGRGPLTGELFF. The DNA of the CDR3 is TGTGCCAGCAGCCAGGGGAGAGGGCCGTTGACCGGGGAGCTGTTTTTT.

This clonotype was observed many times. The DNA of the CDR3 is TGTGCCAGCAGCTCCAGGGGATCGAGCTCTGGGGCCAACGTCCTGACTTTC. Translated, it gives CASSSRGSSSGANVLTF. J is TRBJ2-6 and V is TRBV5-6, with D tentatively TRBD1 (6 bases). V gave up 3 bases and J gave up 0 bases, with 13 bases separating them. CDR1 SGHDT and CDR2 YYEEEE come from the germline V gene. The CDR3 loop spans 17 amino acids.

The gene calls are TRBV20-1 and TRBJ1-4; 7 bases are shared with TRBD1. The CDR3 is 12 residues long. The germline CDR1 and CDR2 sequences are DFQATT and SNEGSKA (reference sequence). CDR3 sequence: CRRTGADEKLFF. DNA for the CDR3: TGCAGAAGGACAGGAGCAGATGAAAAACTGTTTTTT.

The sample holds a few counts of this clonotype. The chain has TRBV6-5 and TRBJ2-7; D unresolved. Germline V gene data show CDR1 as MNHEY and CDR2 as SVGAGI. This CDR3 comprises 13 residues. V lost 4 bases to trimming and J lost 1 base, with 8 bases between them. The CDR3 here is CASSSLGSYEQYF. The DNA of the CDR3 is TGTGCCAGCAGTTCCCTAGGATCCTACGAGCAGTACTTC.

This chain's CDR3 is CSVVPAQGSYEQYF. In nucleotides, the CDR3 is TGCAGCGTTGTCCCCGCACAAGGGTCCTACGAGCAGTACTTC. This chain uses TRBV29-1 with TRBJ2-7; D unresolved. The CDR3 contains 14 residues. V dropped 4 bases and J dropped 1 base, with 14 bases sitting between them. Germline CDR1 reads SQVTM; CDR2 reads ANQGSEA.

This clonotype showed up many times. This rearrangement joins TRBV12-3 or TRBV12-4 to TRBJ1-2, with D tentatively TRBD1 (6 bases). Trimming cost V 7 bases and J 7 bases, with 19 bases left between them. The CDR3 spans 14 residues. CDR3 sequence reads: CASNGGGRHGGYTF. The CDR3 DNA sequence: TGTGCCAGCAACGGAGGGGGACGCCATGGTGGCTACACCTTC.

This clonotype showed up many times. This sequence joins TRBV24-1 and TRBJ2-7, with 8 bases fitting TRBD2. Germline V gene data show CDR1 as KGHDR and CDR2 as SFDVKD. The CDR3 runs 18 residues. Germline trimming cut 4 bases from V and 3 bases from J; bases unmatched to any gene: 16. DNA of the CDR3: TGTGCCACCAGTGACCCCCCCACCGGACTAGCTGGGAACTACGAGCAGTACTTC. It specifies CATSDPPTGLAGNYEQYF.

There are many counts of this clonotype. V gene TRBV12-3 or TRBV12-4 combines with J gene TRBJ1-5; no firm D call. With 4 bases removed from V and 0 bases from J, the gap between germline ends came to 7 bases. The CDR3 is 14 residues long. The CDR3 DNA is TGTGCCAGCAGTTCCAGTTATAGCAATCAGCCCCAGCATTTT. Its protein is CASSSSYSNQPQHF.

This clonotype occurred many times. The CDR3 bases are TGTGCCAGCAGTTTCCGTCCAGGGATTAGCTACACCTTC. This translates into CASSFRPGISYTF. The chain recombines TRBV12-3 or TRBV12-4 with TRBJ1-2; the D gene is possibly TRBD1 (5 bases). This CDR3 is 13 amino acids long. V lost 3 bases and J 9 bases, leaving 14 bases between the germline ends.

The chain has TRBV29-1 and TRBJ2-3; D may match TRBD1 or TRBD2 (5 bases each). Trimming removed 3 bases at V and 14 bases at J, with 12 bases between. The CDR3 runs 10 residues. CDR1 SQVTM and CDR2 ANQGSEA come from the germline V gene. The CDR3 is CSVDWGSRYF. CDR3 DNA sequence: TGCAGCGTTGATTGGGGGAGTCGGTATTTT.

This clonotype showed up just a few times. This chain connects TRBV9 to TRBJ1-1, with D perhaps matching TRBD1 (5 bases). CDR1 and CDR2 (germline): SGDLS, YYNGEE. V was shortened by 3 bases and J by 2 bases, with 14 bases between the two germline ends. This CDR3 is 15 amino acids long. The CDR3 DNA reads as TGTGCCAGCAGCGCGGGGCACGCCTCTAACACTGAAGCTTTCTTT. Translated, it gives CASSAGHASNTEAFF.

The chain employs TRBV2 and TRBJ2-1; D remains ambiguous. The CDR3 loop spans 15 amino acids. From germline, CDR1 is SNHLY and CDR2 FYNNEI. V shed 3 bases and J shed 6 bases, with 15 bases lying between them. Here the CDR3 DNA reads TGTGCCAGCAGTGAGGAGCGTCGATGGGCCAATGAGCAGTTCTTC. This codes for CASSEERRWANEQFF.

Here the CDR3 reads CSATQGAINEQFF. The CDR3 DNA sequence: TGCAGTGCTACGCAGGGGGCGATCAATGAGCAGTTCTTC. The genes are TRBV20-1 and TRBJ2-1, with 8 bases matching TRBD1. The trim removed 4 bases at V and 6 bases at J, leaving 5 bases unmatched. This CDR3 is built from 13 residues. Germline V gene sequence: CDR1 DFQATT, CDR2 SNEGSKA (reference sequence).

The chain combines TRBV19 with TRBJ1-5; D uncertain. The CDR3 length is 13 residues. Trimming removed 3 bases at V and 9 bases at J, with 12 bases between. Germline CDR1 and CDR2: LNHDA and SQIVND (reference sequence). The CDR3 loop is CASSIPGAGPQHF. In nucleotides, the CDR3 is TGTGCCAGTAGTATCCCGGGAGCCGGGCCCCAGCATTTT.

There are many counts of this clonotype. DNA for the CDR3: TGCAGTGCTTGGACTAGCGGGAGTAAAGAGACCCAGTACTTC. Encoded protein: CSAWTSGSKETQYF. V is TRBV20-1 and J is TRBJ2-5, with 13 nucleotides matching TRBD2. The V segment lost 5 bases and the J segment 3 bases; nucleotides outside the gene matches: 3. Germline assignment: CDR1 DFQATT and CDR2 SNEGSKA (reference sequence). The CDR3 length is 14 residues.

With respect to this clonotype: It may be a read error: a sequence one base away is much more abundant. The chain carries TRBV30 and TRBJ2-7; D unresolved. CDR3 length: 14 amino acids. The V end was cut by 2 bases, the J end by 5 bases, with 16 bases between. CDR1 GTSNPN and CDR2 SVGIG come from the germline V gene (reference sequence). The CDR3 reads CAWSWEGQNHEQYF. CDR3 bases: TGTGCCTGGAGTTGGGAAGGGCAGAACCACGAGCAGTACTTC.

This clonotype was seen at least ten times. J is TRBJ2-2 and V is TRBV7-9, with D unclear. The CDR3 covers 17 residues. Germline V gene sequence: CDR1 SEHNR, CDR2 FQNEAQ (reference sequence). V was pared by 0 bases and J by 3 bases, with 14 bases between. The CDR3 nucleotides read TGTGCCAGCAGCTTAGCCAGTTCGAGCGTCGACACCGGGGAGCTGTTTTTT. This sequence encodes CASSLASSSVDTGELFF.

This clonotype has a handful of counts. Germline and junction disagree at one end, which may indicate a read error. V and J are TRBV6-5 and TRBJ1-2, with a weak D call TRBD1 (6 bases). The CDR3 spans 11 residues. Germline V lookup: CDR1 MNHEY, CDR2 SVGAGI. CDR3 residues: CASSYYGQHVF. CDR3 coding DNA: TGTGCCAGCAGTTACTATGGACAGCACGTCTTC.

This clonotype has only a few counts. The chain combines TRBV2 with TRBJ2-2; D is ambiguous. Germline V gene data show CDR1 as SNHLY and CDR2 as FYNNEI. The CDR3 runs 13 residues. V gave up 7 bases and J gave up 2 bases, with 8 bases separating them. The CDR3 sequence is CASKGANTGELFF. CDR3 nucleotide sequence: TGTGCCAGCAAGGGTGCCAACACCGGGGAGCTGTTTTTT.

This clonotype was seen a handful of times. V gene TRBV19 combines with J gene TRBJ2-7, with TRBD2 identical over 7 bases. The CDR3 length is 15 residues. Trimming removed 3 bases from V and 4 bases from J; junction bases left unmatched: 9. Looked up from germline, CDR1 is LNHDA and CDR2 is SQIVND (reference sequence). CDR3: CASSMVPSGAYEQYF. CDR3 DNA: TGTGCCAGTAGTATGGTACCTAGCGGAGCATACGAGCAGTACTTC. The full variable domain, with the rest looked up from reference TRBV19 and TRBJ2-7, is DGGITQSPKYLFRKEGQNVTLSCEQNLNHDAMYWYRQDPGQGLRLIYYSQIVNDFQKGDIAEGYSVSREKKESFPLTVTSAQKNPTAFYLCASSMVPSGAYEQYFGPGTRLTVT.

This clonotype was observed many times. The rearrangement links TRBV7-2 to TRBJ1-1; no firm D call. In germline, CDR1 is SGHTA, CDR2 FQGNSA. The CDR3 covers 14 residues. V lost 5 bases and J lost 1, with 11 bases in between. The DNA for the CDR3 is TGTGCCAGCAGCATAGGAGGATCGAACACTGAAGCTTTCTTT. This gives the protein CASSIGGSNTEAFF.

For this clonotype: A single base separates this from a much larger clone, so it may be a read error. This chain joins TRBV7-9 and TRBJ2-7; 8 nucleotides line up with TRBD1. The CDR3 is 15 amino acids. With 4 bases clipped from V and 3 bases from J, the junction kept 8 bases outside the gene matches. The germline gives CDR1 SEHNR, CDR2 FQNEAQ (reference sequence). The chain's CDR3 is CASSSRQGFCYEQYF. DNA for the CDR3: TGTGCCAGCAGCTCGAGACAGGGGTTCTGCTACGAGCAGTACTTC.

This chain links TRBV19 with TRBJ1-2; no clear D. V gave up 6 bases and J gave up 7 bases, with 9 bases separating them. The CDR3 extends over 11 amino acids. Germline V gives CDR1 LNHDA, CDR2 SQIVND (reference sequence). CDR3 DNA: TGTGCCAGTAGCATGGGCGCTGGCTACACCTTC. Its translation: CASSMGAGYTF. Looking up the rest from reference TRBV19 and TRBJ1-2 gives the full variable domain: DGGITQSPKYLFRKEGQNVTLSCEQNLNHDAMYWYRQDPGQGLRLIYYSQIVNDFQKGDIAEGYSVSREKKESFPLTVTSAQKNPTAFYLCASSMGAGYTFGSGTRLTVV.